This T cell receptor (beta chain) derives from a study of CD8 T cells in ankylosing spondylitis. Study-level points and caveats: Ankylosing spondylitis blood appeared to carry a characteristic TCR beta motif of roughly 8 highly homologous variants. Reported data indicate significant enrichment of disease-linked clones within matched ankylosing spondylitis synovial fluid.

The CDR3 has 18 residues. V lost 1 base and J lost 7; bases outside the gene matches: 15. Germline V CDR1 and CDR2: LGHNA, YNFKEQ. This clonotype was counted many times. Its cognate antigen is unknown. Each TCR beta library was made by quantitative 5'-RACE that incorporated molecular barcodes. TCRdb ran MiXCR on the 5' RACE reads and lists one entry per CDR3 protein. The repertoire holds 200,000 or so distinct CDR3 sequences, with roughly 18% as singletons. The receptor's source is a male donor aged 5 to 30 with ankylosing spondylitis or in good health (not recorded which). V gene TRBV4-2 combines with J gene TRBJ2-1, with 8 bases identical to TRBD2. The sample comprised blood, either unsorted or a sorted T cell fraction (not recorded which). The chain's CDR3 is CASSQVGFGTSYSNEQFF. The CDR3 DNA reads as TGTGCCAGCAGCCAAGTAGGGTTTGGGACTAGTTATTCTAATGAGCAGTTCTTC.